This entry is about one T cell receptor beta chain. Its antigen is not known. The sample comes from a study of identical twins. General study results and limits: These conclusions were based on statistical analysis (cross-sectional, not following the same donors). Partial confounding of zero-insertion analyses by invariant MAIT and iNKT cells was possible. Models came in too low on out-of-frame TCR alpha sharing in monozygotic twins.

TCRdb passed the 5' RACE reads through MiXCR, listing each CDR3 protein once. The repertoire holds around 530,000 distinct CDR3 sequences, with about 16% as singletons. The CDR3 is made up of 18 amino acids. Germline V lookup: CDR1 SGHAT, CDR2 FQNNGV. Trimming took 5 bases from V and 5 from J; bases not matched to a gene: 14. A further study also used this sample, focusing on yellow fever vaccine responses in identical twins. That source notes: Reports say the vaccine T cell response in twins looked partly convergent and partly personalized.

The chain joins TRBV11-2 to TRBJ2-3, with 12 positions matching TRBD2. The receptor was derived from a woman in her late teens or twenties in good health. Sequencing was done on a sample of CD4+ T cells sorted from blood. CDR3 sequence reads: CASSAHTSGGPGVDTQYF. In DNA form, the CDR3 reads TGTGCCAGCAGCGCCCACACTAGCGGGGGGCCCGGGGTAGATACGCAGTATTTT. The whole variable domain, remainder taken from reference TRBV11-2 and TRBJ2-3, is EAGVAQSPRYKIIEKRQSVAFWCNPISGHATLYWYQQILGQGPKLLIQFQNNGVVDDSQLPKDRFSAERLKGVDSTLKIQPAKLEDSAVYLCASSAHTSGGPGVDTQYFGPGTRLTVL.